A selection of T cell receptor beta chains follows, all from one sample in a study of T cells after yellow fever vaccination. TCRdb used MiXCR to reprocess the 5' RACE reads, holding one entry per CDR3 protein. The table records hundreds of thousands of distinct CDR3 sequences, roughly an eighth of them present only once. Sequenced material: PBMCs, taken on the day of the yellow fever booster vaccination. The receptors were gathered from a man younger than 45 who received the YFV17D yellow fever vaccine. The CDR3 runs from the conserved cysteine through the conserved F or W. D genes are given only for firm matches.

v_call,j_call,d_call,cdr3_aa
TRBV15,TRBJ2-3,-,CATSRDPRDTQYF
TRBV29-1,TRBJ2-7,TRBD1,CSASGDSSYEQYF
TRBV2,TRBJ2-5,-,CASSERSGRLQETQYF
TRBV6-2/TRBV6-3,TRBJ2-2,-,CASSNSVTGGELFF
TRBV11-2,TRBJ2-3,-,CASSPSNTDTQYF
TRBV7-6,TRBJ2-5,TRBD1,CASSFYGTGETQYF
TRBV12-3/TRBV12-4,TRBJ1-2,-,CASSLRLDIDYGYTF
TRBV6-1,TRBJ2-7,-,CASSPQTGLEQYF
TRBV9,TRBJ2-7,-,CASSPPPLIRGPYEQYF
TRBV10-3,TRBJ1-1,TRBD1,CAIRGSTGGTEAFF
TRBV29-1,TRBJ2-4,-,CSVVTTKNIQYF
TRBV5-6,TRBJ1-2,TRBD1,CASSEGQTNYGYTF
TRBV5-1,TRBJ2-3,-,CASSLAFSADTQYF
TRBV19,TRBJ1-1,-,CASSIGVQGLNTEAFF
TRBV27,TRBJ1-1,-,CASSLTDGNTEAFF
TRBV7-9,TRBJ2-7,TRBD2,CASSFDSGSNEQYF
TRBV30,TRBJ1-5,-,CAWSVGGFNQPQHF
TRBV6-1,TRBJ2-3,-,CASRRRGMVADTQYF
TRBV5-1,TRBJ2-1,-,CASSLGDTYNEQFF
TRBV5-1,TRBJ2-3,-,CASSSTEYGPTQYF
TRBV25-1,TRBJ2-7,-,CATEDRGRGGSYEQYF
TRBV20-1,TRBJ2-3,TRBD2,CSVPREVSTDTQYF